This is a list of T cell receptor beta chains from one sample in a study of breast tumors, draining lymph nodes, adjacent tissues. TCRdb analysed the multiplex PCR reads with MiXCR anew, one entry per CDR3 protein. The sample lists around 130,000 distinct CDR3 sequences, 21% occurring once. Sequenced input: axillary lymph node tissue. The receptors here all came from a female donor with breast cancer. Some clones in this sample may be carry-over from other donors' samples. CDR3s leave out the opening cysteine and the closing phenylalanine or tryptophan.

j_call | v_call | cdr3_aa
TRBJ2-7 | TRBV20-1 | SARPDSYEQY
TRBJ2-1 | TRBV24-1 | ATSDQSSGLTGTDGSYNEQF
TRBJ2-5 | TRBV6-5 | ASSTPRRGGETQY
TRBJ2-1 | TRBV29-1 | SAQSYNEQF
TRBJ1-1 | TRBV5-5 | ASSLAQGPNTEAF
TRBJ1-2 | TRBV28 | ASSFGGSGYT
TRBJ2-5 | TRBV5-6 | ASSSQGAETQY
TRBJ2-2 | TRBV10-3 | AISENSATGELF
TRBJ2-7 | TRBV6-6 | ASTTAGGYYEQY
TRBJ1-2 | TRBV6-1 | ASSPATGGYGYT
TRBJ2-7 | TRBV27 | ASSPGGVAYEQY
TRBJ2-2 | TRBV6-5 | ASSYSRTSGSGELF
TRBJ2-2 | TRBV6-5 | ASSYGGPNTGELF
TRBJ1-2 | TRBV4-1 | ASSYLGQDGYT
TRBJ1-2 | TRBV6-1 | ASTGTVYPVRGYT
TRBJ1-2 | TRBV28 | ASSPHLGSYT
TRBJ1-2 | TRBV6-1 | ASSGGVLGGGYGYT
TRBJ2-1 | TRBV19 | ASSIRLADYNEQF
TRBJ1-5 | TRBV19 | ASSMMGRGFSNQPQH
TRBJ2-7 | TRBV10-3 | AINLGQGADEQY
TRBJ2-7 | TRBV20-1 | SASEYSGSYEQY
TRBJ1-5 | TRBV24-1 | ATTSDSDGGNQPQH
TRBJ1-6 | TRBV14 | ASSQDGDPDPHNSPLH
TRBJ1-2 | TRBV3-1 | ASSPDRGHGYT
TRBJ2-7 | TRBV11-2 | ASSLDRYYEQY
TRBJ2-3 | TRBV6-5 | ASSYRWAGEITDTQY
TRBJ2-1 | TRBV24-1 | ATRTSGTNEQF
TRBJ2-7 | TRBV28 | ASRLVGAYSYEQY
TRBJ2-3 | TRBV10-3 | AISESVTGTQY
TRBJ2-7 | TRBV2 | ASRVEQTSGKYEQY
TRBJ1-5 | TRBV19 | ASSKRQGALNQPQH
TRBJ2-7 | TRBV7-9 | ASSLPITYEQY
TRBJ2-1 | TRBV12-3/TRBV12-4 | ASSSPGQGYNEQF
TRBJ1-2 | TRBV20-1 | SADGYGYT
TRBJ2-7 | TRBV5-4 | TSSPGTGNYEQY
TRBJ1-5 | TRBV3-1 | ASSRTKGNQPQH
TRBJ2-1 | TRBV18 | ASSPQRDRVDNEQF
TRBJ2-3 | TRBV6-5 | ASSRGLAGDTDTQY
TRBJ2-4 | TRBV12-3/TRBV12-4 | ASSLSGIQY
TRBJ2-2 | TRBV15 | ATSGSAVTPNTGELF
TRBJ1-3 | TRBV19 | ASSPLGTGSGNTIY
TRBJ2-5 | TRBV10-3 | AISEAAGATQETQY
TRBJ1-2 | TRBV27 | ASSSGYSSLGYT
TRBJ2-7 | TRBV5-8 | ASRGRGAYEQY
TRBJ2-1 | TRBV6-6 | ASSYRQTGAVYNEQF
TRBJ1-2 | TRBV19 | ASSIAYGTSNYGYT
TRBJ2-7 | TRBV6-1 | ASSERALYEQY